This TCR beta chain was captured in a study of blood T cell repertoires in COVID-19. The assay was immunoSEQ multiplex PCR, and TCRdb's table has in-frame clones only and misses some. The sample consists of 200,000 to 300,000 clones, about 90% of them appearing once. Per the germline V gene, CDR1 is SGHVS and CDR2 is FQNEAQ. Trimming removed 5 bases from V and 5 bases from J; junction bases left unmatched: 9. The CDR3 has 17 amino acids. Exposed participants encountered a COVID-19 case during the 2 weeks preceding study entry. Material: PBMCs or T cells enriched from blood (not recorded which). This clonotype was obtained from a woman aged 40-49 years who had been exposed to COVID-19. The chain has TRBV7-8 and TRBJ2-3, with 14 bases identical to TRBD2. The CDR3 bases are TGTGCCAGCAGCCGAGGGACTAGCGGGAGTATACTAGATACGCAGTATTTT. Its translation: CASSRGTSGSILDTQYF.